The T cell receptor beta chain under discussion was sequenced for a study of tumor and adjacent non-tumor tissue in lung cancer. Background on the study: There were some 12 adenocarcinoma, a couple of squamous cell carcinoma and 1 small cell lung cancer cases. Samples averaged roughly 4.2 million productive TCRbeta reads each.

The template was RNA from unsorted bulk tissue. The sample holds many counts of this clonotype. An end of the junction does not agree with germline; a read error may underlie this. A modified ARM-PCR protocol with three rounds of nested PCR amplified TCRbeta. Each CDR3 protein gets one entry after TCRdb re-called the multiplex PCR reads with MiXCR. The sample holds under 150,000 distinct CDR3 sequences; around 66% are singletons and the top ten take 15% to 20%. Germline CDR1 and CDR2: SGHNT and YENEEA. This CDR3 is built from 13 residues. This clonotype originated in a man in his fifties or sixties with small cell lung cancer. The chain combines TRBV11-3 with TRBJ1-2; a possible D gene is TRBD1 (5 bases). The specimen sequenced was lung tumor tissue. The DNA for the CDR3 is TGTGCCAGCAGCTTAACCCACCAGGGATTGGCTCTCTTC. Protein: CASSLTHQGLALF.